The 23 T cell receptor beta chains below come from one sample, sequenced in a study of persistence of HIV-infected CD4 T cells. Sequencing used immunoSEQ version 4 in survey mode. Clones were read by immunoSEQ multiplex PCR, and TCRdb kept only the in-frame ones, dropping some. The data contain 35,000 to 55,000 clones, 80% to 95% of them singletons. These receptors have no known antigen. Anti-CD3/anti-CD28 beads served as a nonspecific positive control stimulus. Sorting of responding CD4+ T cells relied on upregulated CD40 ligand together with CD69. Sequencing was performed on CD4+ T cells sorted from PBMCs after approximately 20-hour stimulation, taken from a patient who received antiretroviral therapy. The receptor source for this set is an adult man with HIV who was CMV-seropositive.

V is TRBV5-1 and J is TRBJ2-3, with D unresolved. Deletions cut 7 bases from V and 0 bases from J, with 18 bases between. This CDR3 contains 16 residues. Germline-derived CDR1 and CDR2 are SGHRS and YFSETQ. The CDR3 spells CASERRMGGSTDTQYF. The CDR3 region has the DNA TGCGCCAGCGAAAGACGCATGGGCGGCAGCACAGATACGCAGTATTTT.

The CDR3 reads CASSLVGSTDTQYF. CDR3 DNA sequence: TGTGCCAGCAGCTTAGTAGGCAGCACAGATACGCAGTATTTT. The chain carries TRBV7-9 and TRBJ2-3, with D hard to call. Trimming removed 1 base at V and 0 bases at J, with 5 bases between. This CDR3 spans 14 amino acids. The germline V gene encodes CDR1 SEHNR and CDR2 FQNEAQ (reference sequence).

Regarding this clone: The same CDR3 also results from other DNA sequences found in this sample. This chain connects TRBV5-8 to TRBJ2-7; D call uncertain. The V gene's germline CDR1 is SGHTS and CDR2 YDEGEE. V was pared by 0 bases and J by 10 bases, with 11 bases between. CDR3 size: 12 residues. This chain's CDR3 is CASSLASTEQYF. As DNA, the CDR3 is TGTGCCAGCAGCTTGGCCAGTACCGAACAGTACTTC. Combining the CDR3 with reference TRBV5-8 and TRBJ2-7 gives the whole variable domain EAGVTQSPTHLIKTRGQQATLRCSPISGHTSVYWYQQALGLGLQFLLWYDEGEERNRGNFPPRFSGRQFPNYSSELNVNALELEDSALYLCASSLASTEQYFGPGTRLTVT.

The rearrangement uses TRBV18 and TRBJ1-2, with D possibly matching TRBD1 (5 bases). Per the germline V gene, CDR1 is KGHSH and CDR2 is LQKENI. CDR3 length equals 16 residues. V was shortened by 3 bases and J by 8 bases, with 22 bases between the two germline ends. CDR3 region: CASSPPGVRGAGGYTF. Written as DNA, the CDR3 is TGTGCCAGCTCACCCCCCGGTGTTCGGGGCGCGGGCGGCTACACCTTC.

The chain is built from TRBV25-1 and TRBJ2-3; either TRBD1 or TRBD2 may fit D (5 bases each). Per the germline V gene, CDR1 is MGHDK and CDR2 is SYGVNS. The V end was cut by 5 bases, the J end by 1 base, with 10 bases between. CDR3 length equals 14 residues. CDR3 in amino acids: CASSRRGGTDTQYF. CDR3 nucleotides: TGTGCCAGCAGTCGACGAGGGGGCACAGATACGCAGTATTTT.

The chain recombines TRBV7-2 with TRBJ2-7; possibly TRBD1 or TRBD2 for D (5 bases each). The length of the CDR3 is 11 residues. From germline, CDR1 is SGHTA and CDR2 FQGNSA. Trimming took off 8 bases at V and 7 bases at J, with 12 bases between the two ends. In nucleotides, the CDR3 is TGTGCCAGCCTTTGGGACCGGGAGCAGTACTTC. It codes for CASLWDREQYF. Full variable domain (missing parts from reference TRBV7-2 and TRBJ2-7): GAGVSQSPSNKVTEKGKDVELRCDPISGHTALYWYRQSLGQGLEFLIYFQGNSAPDKSGLPSDRFSAERTGGSVSTLTIQRTQQEDSAVYLCASLWDREQYFGPGTRLTVT.

The CDR3, as DNA: TGTGCCAGCGGGTCCGGGAATTTGAACACTGAAGCTTTCTTT. The encoded protein is CASGSGNLNTEAFF. V gene TRBV28 combines with J gene TRBJ1-1; D uncertain. This CDR3 region has 14 residues. The V end was cut by 8 bases, the J end by 0 bases, with 13 bases between. Germline loops: CDR1 MDHEN, CDR2 SYDVKM.

The J gene is TRBJ1-2, the V gene TRBV6-1; D remains unclear. The germline V gene has CDR1 MNHNS and CDR2 SASEGT. With 1 base removed from V and 5 bases from J, the gap between germline ends came to 11 bases. The length of the CDR3 is 14 residues. Here the CDR3 DNA reads TGTGCCAGCAGTGAAGTGGGAGGCAGTTATGGCTACACCTTC. The encoded protein is CASSEVGGSYGYTF.

As to this clone: One end of the junction does not line up with germline, which may come from a read error. The J gene is TRBJ1-6, the V gene TRBV5-1; TRBD1 is a possible D gene (5 bases). Per the germline V gene, CDR1 is SGHRS and CDR2 is YFSETQ. This CDR3 spans 14 amino acids. The CDR3, as DNA: TGCGCCGGCAGCCTAGACAGAAACAATTCACCCCTCCACTTT. Amino acids: CAGSLDRNNSPLHF.

The chain joins TRBV2 to TRBJ1-2, with D tentatively TRBD1 (5 bases). The ends were cut back, 0 bases at V and 5 bases at J, with 25 bases in the middle. The CDR3 extends over 19 amino acids. Germline assignment: CDR1 SNHLY and CDR2 FYNNEI. Written as DNA, the CDR3 is TGTGCCAGCAGTGAAGCGAGGGACCGGCGCAGGGCCTCTTCATATGGCTACACCTTC. It yields the protein CASSEARDRRRASSYGYTF.

V usage is TRBV11-2 and J usage is TRBJ2-7; D gene unclear. Germline CDR1 reads SGHAT; CDR2 reads FQNNGV. The CDR3 consists of 12 residues. V was pared by 3 bases and J by 3 bases, with 6 bases between. The CDR3 sequence is CASSFDGYEQYF. For the CDR3, the DNA is TGTGCCAGCAGCTTCGACGGCTACGAGCAGTACTTC.

The rearrangement joins TRBV28 to TRBJ1-2; TRBD1 aligns across 10 bases. Germline V CDR1 and CDR2: MDHEN, SYDVKM. Trimming took 3 bases from V and 7 from J; bases not matched to a gene: 2. The CDR3 is 13 residues long. The chain's CDR3 is CASSFGQGVGYTF. CDR3 nucleotides: TGTGCCAGCAGTTTCGGACAGGGGGTTGGCTACACCTTC.

The gene calls are TRBV27 and TRBJ2-7; D uncertain. V gave up 8 bases and J gave up 5 bases, with 19 bases separating them. The CDR3 is 14 amino acids. Germline assignment: CDR1 MNHEY and CDR2 SMNVEV (reference sequence). This chain's CDR3 is CASSPDPSQDEQYF. CDR3 nucleotides: TGTGCCAGCTCCCCGGACCCCTCCCAGGACGAGCAGTACTTC.

CDR3 in amino acids: CASSPRTSGESNEQFF. CDR3 nucleotides: TGTGCCAGCTCACCAAGGACTAGCGGGGAGAGCAATGAGCAGTTCTTC. The V call is TRBV18, the J call TRBJ2-1; TRBD2 agrees at 12 bases. The J segment lost 6 bases and the V segment lost 2 bases, leaving 5 bases of the junction unmatched. Germline V lookup: CDR1 KGHSH, CDR2 LQKENI. The CDR3 consists of 16 residues. Using reference TRBV18 and TRBJ2-1 for the parts outside the CDR3, the full variable domain is NAGVMQNPRHLVRRRGQEARLRCSPMKGHSHVYWYRQLPEEGLKFMVYLQKENIIDESGMPKERFSAEFPKEGPSILRIQQVVRGDSAAYFCASSPRTSGESNEQFFGPGTRLTVL.

The J gene is TRBJ1-6, the V gene TRBV2; possibly TRBD1 for D (5 bases). The length of the CDR3 is 16 residues. Trimming took 4 bases from V and 7 from J, leaving 17 bases between them. The germline gives CDR1 SNHLY, CDR2 FYNNEI. The CDR3 spells CASSVSRGASNSPLHF. CDR3 in DNA: TGTGCCAGCAGTGTGTCGAGGGGCGCGTCGAATTCACCCCTCCACTTT.

The rearrangement joins TRBV4-1 to TRBJ2-7, with TRBD2 as a possible D gene (6 bases). The germline CDR1 and CDR2 sequences are MGHRA and YSYEKL. This CDR3 comprises 17 residues. V lost 1 base, J lost 2 bases, and 18 bases lay in between. The CDR3 here is CASSQGSGLTPPYEQYF. The CDR3 bases are TGCGCCAGCAGCCAAGGATCGGGACTCACACCTCCCTACGAGCAGTACTTC.

The chain couples TRBV19 to TRBJ2-3; possible D gene TRBD1, 5 bases. Germline V CDR1 and CDR2: LNHDA, SQIVND (reference sequence). With 4 bases removed from V and 3 bases from J, the gap between germline ends came to 8 bases. The CDR3 is 13 amino acids. The CDR3 nucleotides are TGTGCCAGTAGTACGCAGGGAACAGATACGCAGTATTTT. Translating it yields CASSTQGTDTQYF.

The V gene is TRBV10-3, the J gene TRBJ2-7; D ambiguous. Trimming cost V 4 bases and J 6 bases, with 7 bases left between them. Per the germline V gene, CDR1 is ENHRY and CDR2 is SYGVKD. The CDR3 sequence is 11 residues long. DNA of the CDR3: TGTGCCATCAGTGCCTGGCTCGAGCAGTACTTC. The encoded protein is CAISAWLEQYF.

The chain employs TRBV7-3 and TRBJ1-1; D may be TRBD1 (6 bases). Germline CDR1 SGHTA, CDR2 FQGTGA. V dropped 5 bases and J dropped 2 bases, with 12 bases sitting between them. CDR3 length equals 14 residues. This chain's CDR3 is CASSRAGTNTEAFF. CDR3 bases: TGTGCCAGCAGCCGGGCCGGGACAAACACTGAAGCTTTCTTT.

V and J are TRBV14 and TRBJ2-7, with a possible D match to TRBD1 (5 bases). Trimming pared 4 bases from V and 0 bases from J, leaving 19 bases between. The CDR3 extends over 17 amino acids. Germline loops: CDR1 SGHDN, CDR2 FVKESK. The CDR3 region is CASSPLKTVSLSYEQYF. The CDR3 region has the DNA TGTGCCAGCAGCCCGTTGAAGACAGTCTCCCTCTCCTACGAGCAGTACTTC.

The chain couples TRBV28 to TRBJ2-1, with a possible D match to TRBD1 (5 bases). Germline V gene lookup returns CDR1 MDHEN and CDR2 SYDVKM. V was shortened by 3 bases and J by 7 bases, with 13 bases between the two germline ends. The length of the CDR3 is 14 residues. CDR3 residues: CASSLGAGWNEQFF. The CDR3 region has the DNA TGTGCCAGCAGTTTGGGCGCAGGGTGGAATGAGCAGTTCTTC.

This clone has just a few counts. The V gene is TRBV7-2, the J gene TRBJ1-1; 7 bases agree with TRBD1. The germline V gene has CDR1 SGHTA and CDR2 FQGNSA. CDR3 length: 13 amino acids. V lost 4 bases, J lost 4 bases, and 3 bases stayed unmatched. Here the CDR3 reads CASSWTGSTEAFF. CDR3 bases: TGTGCCAGCAGCTGGACAGGTTCCACTGAAGCTTTCTTT. Drawing the rest from reference TRBV7-2 and TRBJ1-1, the complete variable domain is GAGVSQSPSNKVTEKGKDVELRCDPISGHTALYWYRQSLGQGLEFLIYFQGNSAPDKSGLPSDRFSAERTGGSVSTLTIQRTQQEDSAVYLCASSWTGSTEAFFGQGTRLTVV.

The chain has TRBV7-9 and TRBJ1-4, with 9 positions matching TRBD1. This CDR3 comprises 15 residues. V shed 1 base and J 4 bases; nucleotides not matched to a gene: 1. From germline, CDR1 is SEHNR and CDR2 FQNEAQ (reference sequence). CDR3 nucleotide sequence: TGTGCCAGCAGCTTAGAGGGACAGGGTAATGAAAAACTGTTTTTT. It encodes CASSLEGQGNEKLFF.